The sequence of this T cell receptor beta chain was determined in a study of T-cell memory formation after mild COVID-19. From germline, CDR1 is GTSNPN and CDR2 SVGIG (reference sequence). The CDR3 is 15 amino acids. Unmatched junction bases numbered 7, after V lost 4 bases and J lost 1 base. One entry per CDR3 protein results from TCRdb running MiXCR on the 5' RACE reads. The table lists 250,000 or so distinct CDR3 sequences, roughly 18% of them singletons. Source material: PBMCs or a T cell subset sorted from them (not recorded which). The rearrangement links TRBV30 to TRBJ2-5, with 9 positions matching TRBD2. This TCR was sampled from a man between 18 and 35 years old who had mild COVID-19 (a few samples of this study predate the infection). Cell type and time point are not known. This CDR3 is CAWNRAGGTQETQYF. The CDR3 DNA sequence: TGTGCCTGGAACCGAGCGGGGGGCACCCAAGAGACCCAGTACTTC.